This T cell receptor (beta chain) comes out of a study of glioma-infiltrating T cells after dendritic cell vaccination (dated by TCRdb to about 2016). About the investigation overall: The cohort included around 15 glioblastoma patients drawn from Phase I and II dendritic cell vaccination trials, of whom 9 were newly diagnosed and 6 had recurrent disease. Between the early 2000s and the early 2010s, patients were given autologous tumor lysate-pulsed dendritic cell vaccination. Deep sequencing of TCR beta CDR3 regions was used to quantify tumor-infiltrating lymphocyte content and compare tumor and blood repertoires in dendritic cell-vaccinated glioblastoma patients. Survival after dendritic cell vaccination was correlated with TCR sequencing metrics, including TIL content and tumor-blood repertoire overlap. Patients received three intradermal dendritic cell vaccine injections at biweekly intervals in the arm below the axilla. The vaccine consisted of monocyte-derived dendritic cells cultured seven to eight days with IL-4 and GM-CSF, then pulsed overnight with autologous tumor lysate. Study-wide conclusions, independent of this receptor: Longer time to progression and overall survival after dendritic cell vaccination were predicted by higher estimated pretreatment TIL content. The cohort was small and heterogeneous, few patients had complete blood and tumor sets, and even fewer had initial-recurrent tumor pairs. No direct relationship between TCR clonality and survival was found, suggesting that a diverse polyclonal response may matter. The TCR overlap response model with three groups was called speculative and said to need prospective validation.

TCRB CDR3 regions were amplified from about 2 ug genomic DNA, or all available DNA if less, using the immunoSEQ assay. Multiplex PCR used 60 forward primers for TCR V beta segments and 13 reverse primers for J beta segments. To estimate reads per starting template, synthetic control templates were spiked into each sample at limiting dilution. The Illumina HiSeq System generated 87 bp sequencing reads. In the paper's pipeline: To remove PCR and sequencing errors, closely related sequences were merged with a nearest neighbor algorithm. TCR overlap was defined as the percentage of unique tumor TCR beta sequences that were also found in the peripheral blood of the same patient. Held by TCRdb, this immuneACCESS table contains in-frame sequences only and omits some clones. Under half of the omission traces to an unresolved V gene where checked; the cause of the rest is unknown. The V and J calls and the clone size are those of that table, but D and trimming were determined from the DNA. The sample table records 80,000 to 95,000 clones; around 85% of these occur just once. The ten largest clones capture around 3% of the sample.

Between the V and J ends, shortened by 7 bases and 0 bases respectively, the junction contains 15 bases. For CDR1 and CDR2, the germline V gene (reference sequence) lists SGHAT and FQDESV. The CDR3, cysteine through phenylalanine, is 15 amino acids long. The kept DNA is CDR3 alone, 45 bases in frame from the first base. Selection of patients required sufficient residual fresh-frozen tumor tissue and over two years of available survival data. Although molecular status otherwise differed among the glioblastoma patients, no patient had an isocitrate dehydrogenase mutation. PBMC were collected before vaccination, two weeks after the third vaccination, and at tumor progression if progression occurred. Genomic DNA was extracted with the Qiagen DNeasy Blood extraction Kit. In the case of this clone: The antigen this receptor binds is unknown. Base qualities were left out, and no much larger clone turns up one base away.

The V gene is TRBV11-1 and the J gene is TRBJ1-1, with the D segment identity uncertain. The specimen comprised blood, sampled before dendritic cell vaccination. The sequence came from a human donor with glioblastoma. The nucleotide sequence reads TGTGCCAGCACCGAGGGAGGGATCATGAACACTGAAGCTTTCTTT. Its translation reads: CASTEGGIMNTEAFF.